Detailed here is one T cell receptor (beta chain). Its antigen is as yet unknown. Libraries were prepared by immunoSEQ multiplex PCR; TCRdb keeps only in-frame clonotypes and omits some of them. The table shows 2 million to 2.5 million clones, with approximately 95% occurring only once. The sample belongs to a study of shared clonotypes between healthy human individuals. General study points: Deeper or shallower sequencing was expected to change how clonotypes are shared among donors. Non-shared clonotypes were found to have lower generation probabilities than the clonotypes that were shared by all four of the sorted-subset donors.

This CDR3 region has 17 residues. Germline V CDR1 and CDR2: SGHRS, YFSETQ. The V end lost 6 bases, the J end lost 5 bases, and 26 bases lay between the germline ends. The rearrangement uses TRBV5-1 and TRBJ2-5, with a possible D match to TRBD2 (5 bases). The TCR was taken from a man aged 18 to 29 in good health. Some clones in this sample may be carry-over from other donors' samples. The material sequenced was naive CD4+ T cells from PBMCs. The subset: CD45RA+ positively selected. The CDR3 spells CASNPTAQEVVRETQYF. The CDR3 DNA reads as TGCGCCAGCAACCCCACAGCTCAGGAGGTGGTCAGGGAGACCCAGTACTTC.